This T cell receptor beta chain is from a study of blood T cell repertoires in COVID-19. Profiled with immunoSEQ multiplex PCR; TCRdb holds only in-frame clones, not every one. The sample carries about 90,000 clones, 81% recorded once. The junction had 3 bases not matched to a gene; V was cut back by 0 bases and J by 4 bases. Germline V gives CDR1 LGHNT, CDR2 FRNRAP. This CDR3 is built from 15 residues. V usage is TRBV12-5 and J usage is TRBJ2-3, with 8 nucleotides matching TRBD1. This TCR derives from a man older than 75 with active or convalescent COVID-19. Sequencing input: peripheral blood. The CDR3 spells CASGLVPGGADTQYF. The CDR3 DNA reads TGTGCTAGTGGTTTGGTACCAGGGGGCGCAGATACGCAGTATTTT.